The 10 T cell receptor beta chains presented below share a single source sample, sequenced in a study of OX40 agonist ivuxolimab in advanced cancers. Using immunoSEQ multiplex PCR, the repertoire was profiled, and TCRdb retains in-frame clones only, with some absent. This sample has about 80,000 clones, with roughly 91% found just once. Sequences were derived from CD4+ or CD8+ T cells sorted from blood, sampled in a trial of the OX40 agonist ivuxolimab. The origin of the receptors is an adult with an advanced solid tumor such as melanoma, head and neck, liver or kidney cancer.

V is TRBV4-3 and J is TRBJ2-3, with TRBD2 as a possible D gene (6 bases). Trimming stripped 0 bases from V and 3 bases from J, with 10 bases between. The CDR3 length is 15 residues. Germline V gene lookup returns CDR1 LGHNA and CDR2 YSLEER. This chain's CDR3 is CASSQDIAGTDTQYF. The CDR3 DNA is TGCGCCAGCAGCCAAGATATCGCGGGGACAGATACGCAGTATTTT.

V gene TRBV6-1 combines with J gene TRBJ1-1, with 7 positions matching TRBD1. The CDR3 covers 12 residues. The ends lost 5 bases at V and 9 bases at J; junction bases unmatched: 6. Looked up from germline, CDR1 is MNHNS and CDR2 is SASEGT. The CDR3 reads CASSRRQGQAFF. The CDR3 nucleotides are TGTGCCAGCAGTAGGCGACAGGGACAAGCTTTCTTT.

CDR3 nucleotide sequence: TGTGCCAGCAGCAAGGTATTATTAGCGGGATCCTACGAGCAGTACTTC. Amino acids: CASSKVLLAGSYEQYF. The J gene is TRBJ2-7, the V gene TRBV7-2, with TRBD2 matching over 8 bases. Germline V CDR1 and CDR2: SGHTA, FQGNSA. Losses at the gene ends were 5 bases for V and 1 base for J; bases not matched to a gene: 10. This CDR3 is built from 16 residues.

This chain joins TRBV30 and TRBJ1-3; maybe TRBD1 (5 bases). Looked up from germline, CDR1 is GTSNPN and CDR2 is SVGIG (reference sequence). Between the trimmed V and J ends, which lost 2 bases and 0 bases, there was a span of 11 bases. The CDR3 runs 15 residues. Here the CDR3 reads CAWSFAGTSGNTIYF. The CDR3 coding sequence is TGTGCCTGGAGTTTCGCAGGGACCTCTGGAAACACCATATATTTT. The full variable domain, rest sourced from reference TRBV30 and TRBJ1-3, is SQTIHQWPATLVQPVGSPLSLECTVEGTSNPNLYWYRQAAGRGLQLLFYSVGIGQISSEVPQNLSASRPQDRQFILSSKKLLLSDSGFYLCAWSFAGTSGNTIYFGEGSWLTVV.

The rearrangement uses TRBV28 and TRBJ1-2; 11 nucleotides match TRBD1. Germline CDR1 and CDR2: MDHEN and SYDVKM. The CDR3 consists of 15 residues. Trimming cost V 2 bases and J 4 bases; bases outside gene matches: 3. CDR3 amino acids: CASSLLGTGGYGYTF. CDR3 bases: TGTGCCAGCAGTTTACTAGGGACAGGGGGCTATGGCTACACCTTC.

The DNA for the CDR3 is TGTGCCATCAGTGAGTTATCCTATGGCTACACCTTC. It specifies CAISELSYGYTF. This chain links TRBV10-3 with TRBJ1-2; no clear D. Trimming cost V 1 base and J 4 bases, with 4 bases left between them. The CDR3 runs to 12 residues. Germline V gene lookup returns CDR1 ENHRY and CDR2 SYGVKD.

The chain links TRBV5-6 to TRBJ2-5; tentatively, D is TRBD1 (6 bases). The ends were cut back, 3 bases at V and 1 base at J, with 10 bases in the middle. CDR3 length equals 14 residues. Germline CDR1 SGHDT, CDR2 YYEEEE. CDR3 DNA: TGTGCCAGCAGCTGGGGGACACTCCAAGAGACCCAGTACTTC. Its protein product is CASSWGTLQETQYF.

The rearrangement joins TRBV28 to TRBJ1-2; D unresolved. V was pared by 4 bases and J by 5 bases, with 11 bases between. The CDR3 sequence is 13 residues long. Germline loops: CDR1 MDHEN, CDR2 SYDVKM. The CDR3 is CASSSGLIYGYTF. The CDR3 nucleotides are TGTGCCAGCAGTTCTGGGCTGATTTATGGCTACACCTTC.

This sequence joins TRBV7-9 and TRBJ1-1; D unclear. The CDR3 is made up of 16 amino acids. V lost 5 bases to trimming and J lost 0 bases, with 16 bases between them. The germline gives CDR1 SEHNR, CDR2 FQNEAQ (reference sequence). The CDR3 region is CASSSPPPRLNTEAFF. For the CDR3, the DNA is TGTGCCAGCAGCAGTCCACCCCCCCGGTTGAACACTGAAGCTTTCTTT.

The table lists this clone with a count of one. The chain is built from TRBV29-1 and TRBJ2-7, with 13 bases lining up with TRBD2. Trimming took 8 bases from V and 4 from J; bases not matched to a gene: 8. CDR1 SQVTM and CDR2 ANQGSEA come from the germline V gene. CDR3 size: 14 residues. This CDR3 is CSFRLAGGKYEQYV. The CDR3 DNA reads TGCAGCTTTAGACTAGCGGGGGGCAAGTACGAGCAGTACGTC.